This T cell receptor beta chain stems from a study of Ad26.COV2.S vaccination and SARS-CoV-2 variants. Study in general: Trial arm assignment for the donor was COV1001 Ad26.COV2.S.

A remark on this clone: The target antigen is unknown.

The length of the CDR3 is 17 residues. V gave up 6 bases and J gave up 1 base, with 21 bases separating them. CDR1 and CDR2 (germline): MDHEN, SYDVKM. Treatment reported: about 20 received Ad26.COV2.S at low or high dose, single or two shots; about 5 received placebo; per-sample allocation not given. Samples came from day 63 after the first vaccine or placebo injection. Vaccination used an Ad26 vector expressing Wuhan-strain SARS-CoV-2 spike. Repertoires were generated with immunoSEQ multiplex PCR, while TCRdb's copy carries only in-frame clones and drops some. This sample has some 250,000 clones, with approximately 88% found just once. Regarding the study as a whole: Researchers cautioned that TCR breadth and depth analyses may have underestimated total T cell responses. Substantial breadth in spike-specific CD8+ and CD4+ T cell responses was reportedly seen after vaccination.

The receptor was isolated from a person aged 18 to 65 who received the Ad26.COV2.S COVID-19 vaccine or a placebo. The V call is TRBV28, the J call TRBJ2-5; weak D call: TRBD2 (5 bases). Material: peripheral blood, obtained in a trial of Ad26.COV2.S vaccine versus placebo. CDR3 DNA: TGTGCCAGCAGCCCTAGGACTCAGCGGAAGAGCCAAGAGACCCAGTACTTC. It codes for CASSPRTQRKSQETQYF.